This TCR beta chain appears in the sequencing data of a study of T cell responses to AZD1222 COVID-19 vaccine. There are 14 residues in the CDR3. The J segment lost 2 bases and the V segment lost 7 bases, leaving 6 bases of the junction unmatched. Germline V lookup: CDR1 SGHNT, CDR2 YYREEE (reference sequence). Clones were sequenced by immunoSEQ multiplex PCR, and TCRdb holds only the in-frame ones, with some missing. The sample has about 95,000 clones; approximately 88% are singletons. The study, taken as a whole, reports: Among vaccine-associated CD4 TCRs, coverage spanned spike, with dominance at 160-218 and 743-854. Repertoires were obtained solely post-peak T cell response.

A word on this clone: Its target is unknown.

This clonotype was sampled from an adult in good health. The specimen was peripheral blood, collected on day 0 of AZD1222 vaccination. This chain uses TRBV5-4 with TRBJ1-2; 9 nucleotides line up with TRBD1. The CDR3 sequence: CASRRTGANYGYTF. CDR3 DNA: TGTGCCAGCCGGAGGACAGGGGCAAACTATGGCTACACCTTC.